Here is one TCR beta chain with its context. Its antigen remains unknown. The data stem from a study of cytomegalovirus exposure and HLA in healthy donors. The germline V gene has CDR1 SGHVS and CDR2 FQNEAQ. V lost 1 base and J lost 4, with 5 bases in between. The CDR3 totals 12 residues. The table came from immunoSEQ multiplex PCR; TCRdb's copy has only in-frame clones and leaves some out. The repertoire holds 190,000 or so clones, 80% to 85% seen once, with around 2.8% in the top ten. Study results and caveats: Under in vitro conditions, a few CMV-associated chains were confirmed as specific for CMV antigens.

V is TRBV7-8 and J is TRBJ2-7; D not certain. Specimen: PBMCs. This TCR was recovered from a woman between 18 and 29 years old in good health and CMV-seropositive. CDR3 residues: CASSLVSYEQYF. CDR3 nucleotide sequence: TGTGCCAGCAGCTTAGTCTCGTACGAGCAGTACTTC.